Sequencing of this T cell receptor (beta chain) was carried out in a study of spatial heterogeneity in lung cancer. For the study at large: Sequenced follow-up PBMC samples came a median of roughly 2 years after resection, where available.

Time point specified: blood at routine non-recurrence follow-up after resection. Whole RNA from tumor, nontumor lung or frozen PBMC was sequenced unsorted. A unique molecular identifier was carried by every single TCR cDNA molecule. TCRdb reprocessed the 5' RACE reads via MiXCR and lists one record per CDR3 protein. The top ten clones hold 20% to 25% of a sample with under 150,000 distinct CDR3 sequences, 10% to 11% of them seen once. Germline assignment: CDR1 LGHDT and CDR2 YNNKEL (reference sequence). The CDR3 totals 14 residues. V lost 0 bases and J lost 7, with 12 bases in between. This clonotype was counted between two and nine times.

The V call is TRBV3-1, the J call TRBJ1-1; D not certain. The sample here was PBMCs, taken at follow-up. The receptor was derived from a female donor with early-stage non-small cell lung cancer. The CDR3 sequence is CASSQDLGDLEAFF. CDR3 coding DNA: TGTGCCAGCAGCCAAGATCTAGGAGACCTTGAAGCTTTCTTT.